Described below is a single T cell receptor beta chain sequence and its context. This sample is drawn from a study of blood T cell repertoires in COVID-19. Study summary: Samples came from the United States, Italy and Spain, spanning acute and convalescent COVID-19. Nucleic acid was either cDNA or gDNA, and it came from T cells, B-cell-depleted T cells, or PBMCs.

Per the authors' pipeline: Researchers report that nucleated cell counts were estimated from reference gene primer amplification. Measured with immunoSEQ multiplex PCR; TCRdb has only the in-frame clones, and not every one. For V, J and clone size, that table is used; D and trimming come from the DNA. The sample has approximately 250,000 clones, roughly 85% seen once. CDR1 is SGHAT, CDR2 FQDESV, per germline (reference sequence). Between the trimmed V and J ends, which lost 4 bases and 3 bases, there was a span of 7 bases. The CDR3 runs to 12 residues. Seattle's cohort entered during active infection and was followed longitudinally.

The sequenced material came from peripheral blood. The chain combines TRBV11-1 with TRBJ2-7; no definite D call. This clonotype originated in a man over 45 with COVID-19, enrolled during active disease. CDR3 DNA sequence: TGTGCCAGCAGCTCTAGTGGCTACGAGCAGTACTTC. Residues: CASSSSGYEQYF.